The present TCR beta chain was sequenced within a study of graft-versus-host responses after intestinal transplantation. V lost 0 bases and J lost 4, with 8 bases in between. The germline V gene has CDR1 MNHEY and CDR2 SVGAGI. This CDR3 is built from 14 residues. Using immunoSEQ multiplex PCR, the repertoire was profiled, and TCRdb retains in-frame clones only, with some absent. The sample records 100,000 to 140,000 clones, 80% to 90% being singletons. Study results and limitations: GvH clones were found in recipient marrow; some appeared first in ileum or blood.

Concerning this clone: Antigen unknown.

The rearrangement joins TRBV6-5 to TRBJ2-3; perhaps TRBD1 as D (6 bases). This receptor was identified in a human donor who was the organ donor for an intestinal transplant. The source was unstimulated CD4+ T cells sorted from spleen or lymph node cells, collected before transplant. As DNA, the CDR3 is TGTGCCAGCAGTTACTCGGCAGGGGCAGATACGCAGTATTTT. Residues: CASSYSAGADTQYF.